A selection of T cell receptor beta chains follows, all from one sample in a study of human T cells and chemical hapten exposure. TCRdb re-called the RACE reads through MiXCR, storing one row per CDR3 protein. Of under 450,000 distinct CDR3 sequences listed, roughly 5% were seen once; the top ten hold about 2.1%. This material consisted of whole blood, taken in connection with sensitization to the hapten diphenylcyclopropenone (DPC). The receptors derive from a woman aged 45-60 years with alopecia areata. Some clones in this sample may be carry-over from other donors' samples. Both conserved end residues are part of each CDR3. D genes are given only for firm matches. Size is stated for part of the rows, as once, few or many counts, or as a class when the clone is expanded.

cdr3_length: 20; d_call: TRBD1; j_call: TRBJ2-6; clone_size: NA; v_call: TRBV4-2; cdr3_aa: CASSRERRDRGVSGANVLTF; cdr3_nt: TGTGCCAGCAGCCGAGAGCGACGGGACAGGGGGGTCTCTGGGGCCAACGTCCTGACTTTC
cdr3_length: 12; d_call: TRBD1; j_call: TRBJ2-5; clone_size: few; v_call: TRBV30; cdr3_aa: CAWSVPQGPQYF; cdr3_nt: TGTGCCTGGAGTGTTCCACAGGGGCCCCAGTACTTC
cdr3_length: 16; d_call: NA; j_call: TRBJ1-5; clone_size: many; v_call: TRBV2; cdr3_aa: CASSEAEVYSNQPQHF; cdr3_nt: TGTGCCAGCAGTGAAGCGGAGGTCTATAGCAATCAGCCCCAGCATTTT
cdr3_length: 14; d_call: TRBD1; j_call: TRBJ1-5; clone_size: NA; v_call: TRBV2; cdr3_aa: CANSPDRNNQPQHF; cdr3_nt: TGTGCCAACAGTCCGGACAGGAACAATCAGCCCCAGCATTTT
cdr3_length: 15; d_call: NA; j_call: TRBJ2-3; clone_size: NA; v_call: TRBV5-5; cdr3_aa: CASSVPRVRTDTQYF; cdr3_nt: TGTGCCAGCAGCGTACCCAGGGTTCGCACAGATACGCAGTATTTT
cdr3_length: 14; d_call: NA; j_call: TRBJ2-2; clone_size: many; v_call: TRBV7-2; cdr3_aa: CASRALAVTGELFF; cdr3_nt: TGTGCCAGCAGAGCACTAGCAGTCACCGGGGAGCTGTTTTTT
cdr3_length: 18; d_call: NA; j_call: TRBJ2-3; clone_size: few; v_call: TRBV18; cdr3_aa: CASSRTPITTTSTDTQYF; cdr3_nt: TGTGCCAGCTCCCGTACCCCGATTACCACGACTAGCACAGATACGCAGTATTTT
cdr3_length: 15; d_call: NA; j_call: TRBJ1-5; clone_size: many; v_call: TRBV5-1; cdr3_aa: CASSLGADVDQPQHF; cdr3_nt: TGCGCCAGCAGCTTAGGGGCAGATGTTGATCAGCCCCAGCATTTT
cdr3_length: 17; d_call: TRBD1; j_call: TRBJ2-7; clone_size: many; v_call: TRBV10-3; cdr3_aa: CAISLGTGGDKAYEQYF; cdr3_nt: TGTGCCATCAGTCTCGGGACAGGGGGCGATAAGGCCTACGAGCAGTACTTC
cdr3_length: 18; d_call: TRBD1; j_call: TRBJ1-3; clone_size: many; v_call: TRBV9; cdr3_aa: CASSGRTGRTITGNTIYF; cdr3_nt: TGTGCCAGCAGCGGGAGGACAGGCCGAACGATTACTGGAAACACCATATATTTT
cdr3_length: 12; d_call: NA; j_call: TRBJ1-1; clone_size: many; v_call: TRBV27; cdr3_aa: CASSLRGAEAFF; cdr3_nt: TGTGCCAGCAGTTTACGGGGGGCTGAAGCTTTCTTT
cdr3_length: 16; d_call: TRBD2; j_call: TRBJ2-7; clone_size: many; v_call: TRBV28; cdr3_aa: CASSQDTGLAVNEQYF; cdr3_nt: TGTGCCAGCAGTCAGGATACTGGACTAGCGGTAAACGAGCAGTACTTC
cdr3_length: 16; d_call: NA; j_call: TRBJ2-7; clone_size: many; v_call: TRBV6-2/TRBV6-3; cdr3_aa: CASSQSTSGSRNEQYF; cdr3_nt: TGTGCCAGCAGCCAATCAACGTCCGGGTCCAGGAACGAGCAGTACTTC
cdr3_length: 12; d_call: NA; j_call: TRBJ1-5; clone_size: NA; v_call: TRBV29-1; cdr3_aa: CSVKGPNQPQHF; cdr3_nt: TGCAGCGTAAAGGGCCCAAATCAGCCCCAGCATTTT
cdr3_length: 14; d_call: NA; j_call: TRBJ2-7; clone_size: many; v_call: TRBV5-1; cdr3_aa: CASSLAGQPYEQYF; cdr3_nt: TGCGCCAGCAGCTTGGCCGGACAGCCCTACGAGCAGTACTTC
cdr3_length: 15; d_call: NA; j_call: TRBJ1-6; clone_size: many; v_call: TRBV6-6; cdr3_aa: CASSRLEWGDSPLHF; cdr3_nt: TGTGCCAGCAGCCGTTTAGAGTGGGGGGATTCACCCCTCCACTTT
cdr3_length: 10; d_call: NA; j_call: TRBJ1-2; clone_size: few; v_call: TRBV6-1; cdr3_aa: CAAVQYGYTF; cdr3_nt: TGTGCCGCGGTCCAATATGGCTACACCTTC
cdr3_length: 15; d_call: NA; j_call: TRBJ1-1; clone_size: many; v_call: TRBV20-1; cdr3_aa: CSAILAGTANTEAFF; cdr3_nt: TGCAGTGCTATACTCGCCGGAACGGCGAACACTGAAGCTTTCTTT
cdr3_length: 14; d_call: TRBD1; j_call: TRBJ1-2; clone_size: many; v_call: TRBV12-3/TRBV12-4; cdr3_aa: CASSQTGGSKGYTF; cdr3_nt: TGTGCCAGCAGTCAGACAGGGGGTTCTAAGGGCTACACCTTC
cdr3_length: 12; d_call: NA; j_call: TRBJ2-3; clone_size: few; v_call: TRBV29-1; cdr3_aa: CSVPTPPDTQYF; cdr3_nt: TGCAGCGTTCCGACACCCCCAGATACGCAGTATTTT
cdr3_length: 13; d_call: NA; j_call: TRBJ1-3; clone_size: few; v_call: TRBV2; cdr3_aa: CASSVLRGNTIYF; cdr3_nt: TGTGCCAGCAGTGTACTCAGGGGAAACACCATATATTTT
cdr3_length: 14; d_call: NA; j_call: TRBJ2-1; clone_size: many; v_call: TRBV3-1; cdr3_aa: CASSPEGKYNEQFF; cdr3_nt: TGTGCCAGCAGCCCCGAAGGCAAGTACAATGAGCAGTTCTTC
cdr3_length: 17; d_call: NA; j_call: TRBJ2-3; clone_size: NA; v_call: TRBV6-1; cdr3_aa: CASSESGTVIGTDTQYF; cdr3_nt: TGTGCCAGCAGTGAAAGCGGGACAGTAATTGGCACAGATACGCAGTATTTT
cdr3_length: 14; d_call: NA; j_call: TRBJ1-6; clone_size: many; v_call: TRBV28; cdr3_aa: CASSLPGENSPLHF; cdr3_nt: TGTGCCAGCAGTTTACCCGGGGAAAATTCACCCCTCCACTTT
cdr3_length: 15; d_call: NA; j_call: TRBJ2-7; clone_size: NA; v_call: TRBV5-5; cdr3_aa: CASSLQRPSSYEQYF; cdr3_nt: TGTGCCAGCAGCTTGCAACGCCCTAGCTCCTACGAGCAGTACTTC
cdr3_length: 15; d_call: TRBD2; j_call: TRBJ2-3; clone_size: NA; v_call: TRBV10-2; cdr3_aa: CASSDRAGGADTQYF; cdr3_nt: TGCGCCAGCAGTGACAGGGCGGGAGGGGCAGATACGCAGTATTTT
cdr3_length: 14; d_call: TRBD1; j_call: TRBJ2-1; clone_size: many; v_call: TRBV29-1; cdr3_aa: CSGGQGARYNEQFF; cdr3_nt: TGCAGCGGCGGACAGGGGGCGAGGTACAATGAGCAGTTCTTC
cdr3_length: 13; d_call: NA; j_call: TRBJ1-5; clone_size: NA; v_call: TRBV29-1; cdr3_aa: CSVEGGSGQPQHF; cdr3_nt: TGCAGCGTTGAGGGAGGGTCTGGACAGCCCCAGCATTTT
cdr3_length: 14; d_call: TRBD2; j_call: TRBJ2-7; clone_size: many; v_call: TRBV7-9; cdr3_aa: CASSQAGGTNEQYF; cdr3_nt: TGTGCCAGCAGCCAAGCGGGAGGAACCAACGAGCAGTACTTC
cdr3_length: 11; d_call: TRBD2; j_call: TRBJ2-1; clone_size: NA; v_call: TRBV20-1; cdr3_aa: CSAVAGNEQFF; cdr3_nt: TGCAGTGCTGTAGCGGGCAATGAGCAGTTCTTC
cdr3_length: 14; d_call: NA; j_call: TRBJ2-7; clone_size: few; v_call: TRBV6-5; cdr3_aa: CASSFADPPNEQYF; cdr3_nt: TGTGCCAGCAGTTTTGCGGACCCACCTAACGAGCAGTACTTC
cdr3_length: 12; d_call: NA; j_call: TRBJ1-5; clone_size: many; v_call: TRBV2; cdr3_aa: CASRNSNQPQHF; cdr3_nt: TGTGCCAGTCGGAATAGCAATCAGCCCCAGCATTTT
cdr3_length: 13; d_call: NA; j_call: TRBJ2-1; clone_size: NA; v_call: TRBV6-2/TRBV6-3; cdr3_aa: CASSFRFGNEQFF; cdr3_nt: TGTGCCAGCAGTTTTCGGTTCGGCAATGAGCAGTTCTTC
cdr3_length: 16; d_call: NA; j_call: TRBJ2-3; clone_size: few; v_call: TRBV5-1; cdr3_aa: CASSLQGDSGTDTQYF; cdr3_nt: TGCGCCAGCAGCCTGCAGGGGGACTCAGGCACAGATACGCAGTATTTT
cdr3_length: 15; d_call: NA; j_call: TRBJ1-1; clone_size: few; v_call: TRBV6-2/TRBV6-3; cdr3_aa: CASSNAPTANTEAFF; cdr3_nt: TGTGCCAGCAGTAATGCCCCTACAGCGAACACTGAAGCTTTCTTT
cdr3_length: 12; d_call: NA; j_call: TRBJ1-1; clone_size: NA; v_call: TRBV29-1; cdr3_aa: CGGGRPNTEAFF; cdr3_nt: TGCGGCGGGGGCAGACCGAACACTGAAGCTTTCTTT
cdr3_length: 16; d_call: TRBD1; j_call: TRBJ2-5; clone_size: few; v_call: TRBV5-6; cdr3_aa: CASSIGKGQGLETQYF; cdr3_nt: TGTGCCAGCAGCATAGGAAAGGGACAGGGACTGGAGACCCAGTACTTC
cdr3_length: 16; d_call: TRBD1; j_call: TRBJ1-6; clone_size: few; v_call: TRBV14; cdr3_aa: CASSQEGYRGVSPLHF; cdr3_nt: TGTGCCAGCAGCCAAGAGGGTTACAGGGGAGTGTCACCCCTCCACTTT